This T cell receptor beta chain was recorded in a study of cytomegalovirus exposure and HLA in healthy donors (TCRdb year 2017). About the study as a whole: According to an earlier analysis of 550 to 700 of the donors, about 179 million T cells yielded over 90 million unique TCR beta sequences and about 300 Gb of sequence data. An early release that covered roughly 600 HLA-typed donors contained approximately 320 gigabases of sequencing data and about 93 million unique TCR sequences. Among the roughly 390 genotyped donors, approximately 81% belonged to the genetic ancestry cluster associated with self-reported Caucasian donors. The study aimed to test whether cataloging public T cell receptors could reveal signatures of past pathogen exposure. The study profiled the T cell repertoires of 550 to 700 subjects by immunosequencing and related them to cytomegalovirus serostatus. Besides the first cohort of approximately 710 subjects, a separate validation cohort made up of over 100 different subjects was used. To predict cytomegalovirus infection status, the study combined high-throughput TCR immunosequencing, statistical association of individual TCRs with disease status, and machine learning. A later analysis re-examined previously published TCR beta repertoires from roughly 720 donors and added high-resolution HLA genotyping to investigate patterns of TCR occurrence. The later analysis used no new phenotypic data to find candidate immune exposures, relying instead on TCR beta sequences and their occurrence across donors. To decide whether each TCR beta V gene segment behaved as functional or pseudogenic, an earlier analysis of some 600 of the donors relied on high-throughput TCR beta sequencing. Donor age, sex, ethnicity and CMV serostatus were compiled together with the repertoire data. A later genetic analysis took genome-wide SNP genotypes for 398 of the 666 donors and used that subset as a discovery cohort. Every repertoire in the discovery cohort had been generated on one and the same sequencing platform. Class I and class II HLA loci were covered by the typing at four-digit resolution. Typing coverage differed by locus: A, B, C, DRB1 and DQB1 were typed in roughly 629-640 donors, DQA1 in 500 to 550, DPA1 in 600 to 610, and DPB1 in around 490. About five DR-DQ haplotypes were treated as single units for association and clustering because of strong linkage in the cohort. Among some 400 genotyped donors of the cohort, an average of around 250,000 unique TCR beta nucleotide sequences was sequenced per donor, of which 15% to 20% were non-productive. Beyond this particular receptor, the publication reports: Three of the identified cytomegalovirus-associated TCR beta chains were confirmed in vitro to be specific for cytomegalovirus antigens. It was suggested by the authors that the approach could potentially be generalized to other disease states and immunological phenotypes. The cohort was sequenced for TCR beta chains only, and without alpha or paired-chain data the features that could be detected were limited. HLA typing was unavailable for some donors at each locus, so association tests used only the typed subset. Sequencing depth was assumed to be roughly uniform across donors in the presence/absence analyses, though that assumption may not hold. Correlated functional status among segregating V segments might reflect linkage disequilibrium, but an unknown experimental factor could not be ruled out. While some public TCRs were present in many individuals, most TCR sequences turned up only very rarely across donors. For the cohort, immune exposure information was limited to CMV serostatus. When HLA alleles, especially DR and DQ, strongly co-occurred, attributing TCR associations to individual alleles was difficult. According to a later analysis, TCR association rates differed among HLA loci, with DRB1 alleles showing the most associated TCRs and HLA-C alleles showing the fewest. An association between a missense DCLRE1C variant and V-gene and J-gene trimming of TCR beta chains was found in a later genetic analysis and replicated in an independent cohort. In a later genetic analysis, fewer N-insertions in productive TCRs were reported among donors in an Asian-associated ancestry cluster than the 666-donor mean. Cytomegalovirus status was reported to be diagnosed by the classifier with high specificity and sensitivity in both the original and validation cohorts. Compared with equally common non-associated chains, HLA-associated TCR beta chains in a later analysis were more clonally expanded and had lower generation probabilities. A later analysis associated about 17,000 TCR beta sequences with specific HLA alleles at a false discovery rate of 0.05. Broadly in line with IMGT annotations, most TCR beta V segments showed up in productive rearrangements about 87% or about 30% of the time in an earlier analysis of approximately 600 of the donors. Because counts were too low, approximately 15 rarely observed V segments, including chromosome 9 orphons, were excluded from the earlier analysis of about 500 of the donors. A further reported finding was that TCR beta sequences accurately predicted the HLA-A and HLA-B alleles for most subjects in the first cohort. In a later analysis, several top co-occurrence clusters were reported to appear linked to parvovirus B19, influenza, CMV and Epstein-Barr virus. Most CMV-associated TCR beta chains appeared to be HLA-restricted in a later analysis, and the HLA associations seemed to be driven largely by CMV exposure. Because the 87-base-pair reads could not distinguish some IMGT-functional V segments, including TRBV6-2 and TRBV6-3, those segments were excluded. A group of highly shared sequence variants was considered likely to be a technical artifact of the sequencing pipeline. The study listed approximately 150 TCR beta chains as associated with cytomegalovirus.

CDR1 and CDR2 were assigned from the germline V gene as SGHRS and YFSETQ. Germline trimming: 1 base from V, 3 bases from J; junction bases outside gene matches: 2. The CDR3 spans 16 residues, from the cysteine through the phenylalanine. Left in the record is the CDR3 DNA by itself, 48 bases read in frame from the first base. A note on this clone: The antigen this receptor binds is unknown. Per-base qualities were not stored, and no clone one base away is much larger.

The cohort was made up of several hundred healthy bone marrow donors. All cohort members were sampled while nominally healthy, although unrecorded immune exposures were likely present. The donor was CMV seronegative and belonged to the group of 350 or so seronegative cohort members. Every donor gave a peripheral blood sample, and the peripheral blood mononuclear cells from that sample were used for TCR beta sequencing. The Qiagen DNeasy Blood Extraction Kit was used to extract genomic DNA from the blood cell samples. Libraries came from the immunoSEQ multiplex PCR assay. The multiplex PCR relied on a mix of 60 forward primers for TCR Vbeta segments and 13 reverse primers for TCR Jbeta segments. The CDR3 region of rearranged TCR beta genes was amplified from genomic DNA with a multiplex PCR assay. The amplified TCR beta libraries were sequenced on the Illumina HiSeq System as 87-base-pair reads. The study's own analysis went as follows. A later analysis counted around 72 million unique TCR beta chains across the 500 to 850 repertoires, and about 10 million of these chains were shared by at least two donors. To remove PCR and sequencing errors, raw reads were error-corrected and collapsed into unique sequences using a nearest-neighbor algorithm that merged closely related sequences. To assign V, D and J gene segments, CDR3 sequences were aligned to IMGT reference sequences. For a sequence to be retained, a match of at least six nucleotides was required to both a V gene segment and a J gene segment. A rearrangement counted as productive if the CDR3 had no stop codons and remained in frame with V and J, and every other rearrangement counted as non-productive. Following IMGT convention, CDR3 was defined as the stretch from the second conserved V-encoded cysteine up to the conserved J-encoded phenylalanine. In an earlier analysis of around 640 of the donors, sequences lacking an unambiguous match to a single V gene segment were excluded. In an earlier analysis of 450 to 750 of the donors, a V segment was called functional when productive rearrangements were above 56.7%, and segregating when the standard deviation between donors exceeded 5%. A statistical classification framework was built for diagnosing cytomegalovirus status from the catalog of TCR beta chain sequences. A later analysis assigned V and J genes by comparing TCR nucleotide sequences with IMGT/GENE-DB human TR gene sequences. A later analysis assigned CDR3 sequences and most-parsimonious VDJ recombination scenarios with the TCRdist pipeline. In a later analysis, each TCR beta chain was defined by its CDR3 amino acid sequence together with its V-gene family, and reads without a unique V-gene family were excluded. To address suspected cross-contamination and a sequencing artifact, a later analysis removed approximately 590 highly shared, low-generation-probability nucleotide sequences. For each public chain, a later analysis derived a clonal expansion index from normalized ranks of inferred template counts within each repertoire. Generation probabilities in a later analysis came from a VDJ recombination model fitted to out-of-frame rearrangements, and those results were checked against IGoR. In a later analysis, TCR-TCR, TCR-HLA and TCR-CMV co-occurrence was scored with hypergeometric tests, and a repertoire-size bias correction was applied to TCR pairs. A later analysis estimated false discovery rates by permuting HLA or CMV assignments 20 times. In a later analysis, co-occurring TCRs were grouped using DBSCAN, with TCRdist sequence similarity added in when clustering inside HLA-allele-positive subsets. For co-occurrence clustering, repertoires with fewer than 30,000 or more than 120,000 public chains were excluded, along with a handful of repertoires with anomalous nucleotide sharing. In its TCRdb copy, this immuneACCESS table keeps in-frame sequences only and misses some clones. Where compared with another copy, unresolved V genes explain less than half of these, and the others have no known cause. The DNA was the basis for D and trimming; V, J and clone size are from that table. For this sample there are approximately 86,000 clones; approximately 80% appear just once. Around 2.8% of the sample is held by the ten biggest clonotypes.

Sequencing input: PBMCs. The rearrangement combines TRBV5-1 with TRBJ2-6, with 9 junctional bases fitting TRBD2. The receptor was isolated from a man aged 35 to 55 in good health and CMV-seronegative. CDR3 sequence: CASSLQLAGGANVLTF. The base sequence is TGCGCCAGCAGCTTGCAACTAGCGGGTGGGGCCAACGTCCTGACTTTC.